Shown below are 3 T cell receptor beta chains from a single sample sequenced in a study of beta chain features in type 1 diabetes. Of the isolated RNA, all was reverse transcribed, and so the sequenced material was expressed TCRB transcripts. The repertoire was sequenced with immunoSEQ multiplex PCR; TCRdb's copy has only in-frame clones and lacks some. In the table there are about 350,000 clones, around 20% of which are singletons. Sequencing was done on a sample of naive CD4+ T cells from blood. Receptors originate from a woman aged 18 to 35 in good health.

This clone was seen a few times. The CDR3 nucleotides are TGCGCCAGCAGGAAAGCTGCTAGCGGGAGAAGGAATGAGCAGTTCTTC. It encodes CASRKAASGRRNEQFF. The chain couples TRBV4-1 to TRBJ2-1, with 10 bases matching TRBD2. This CDR3 comprises 16 residues. Germline V gene lookup returns CDR1 MGHRA and CDR2 YSYEKL. V lost 6 bases and J lost 7; bases outside the gene matches: 12.

This sequence joins TRBV6-5 and TRBJ2-1; D is perhaps TRBD2 (5 bases). Germline V gene data show CDR1 as MNHEY and CDR2 as SVGAGI. The CDR3 is 12 amino acids. The V and J ends lost 6 bases and 6 bases respectively, with 9 bases between them. The CDR3 region is CASSRRGNEQFF. The CDR3 DNA follows: TGTGCCAGCAGCCGACGGGGCAATGAGCAGTTCTTC.

This clone has a handful of counts. The chain links TRBV19 to TRBJ2-3; a weak D match, TRBD1 (6 bases). This CDR3 has 13 residues. From germline, CDR1 is LNHDA and CDR2 SQIVND (reference sequence). V was shortened by 8 bases and J by 1 base, with 10 bases between the two germline ends. CDR3 amino acids: CASRRTGTDTQYF. For the CDR3, the DNA is TGTGCCAGTCGTCGGACAGGCACAGATACGCAGTATTTT.